A selection of T cell receptor beta chains follows, all from one sample in a study of blood T cell repertoires in COVID-19. Generated by immunoSEQ multiplex PCR, the TCRdb table keeps only in-frame clones and is missing some. Seen here are approximately 230,000 clones, about 79% observed once, and the top ten hold roughly 10%. Material for sequencing was peripheral blood. Every receptor here comes from a man aged 80 or over with acute or convalescent COVID-19. CDR3s include the opening cysteine and the closing phenylalanine or tryptophan. The order of the fields is J gene, clone size, V gene, D gene, CDR3 DNA, CDR3 protein. The D gene is left open where the match is weak. Clone size appears in some rows only: once, few, many, or a class for an expanded clone.

J gene: TRBJ1-5; clone size: .; V gene: TRBV18; D gene: .; CDR3 DNA: TGTGCCAGCTCACAAGGAGGGGTAGGAAATCAGCCCCAGCATTTT; CDR3 protein: CASSQGGVGNQPQHF
J gene: TRBJ1-1; clone size: .; V gene: TRBV12-5; D gene: .; CDR3 DNA: TGTGCTAGTGGTCCATCAAGCGGGAGGAACACTGAAGCTTTCTTT; CDR3 protein: CASGPSSGRNTEAFF
J gene: TRBJ1-1; clone size: .; V gene: TRBV27; D gene: .; CDR3 DNA: TGTGCCAGCAGCCAGGGCGCAGGGAACACTGAAGCTTTCTTT; CDR3 protein: CASSQGAGNTEAFF
J gene: TRBJ1-1; clone size: .; V gene: TRBV14; D gene: TRBD1; CDR3 DNA: TGTGCCAGCAGCCAACGACAGGGGAACACTGAAGCTTTCTTT; CDR3 protein: CASSQRQGNTEAFF
J gene: TRBJ1-5; clone size: .; V gene: TRBV21-1; D gene: .; CDR3 DNA: TGTGCCAGCAGCCCCGGGCTCGGGACAGGGGGCGACAATCAGCCCCAGCATTTT; CDR3 protein: CASSPGLGTGGDNQPQHF
J gene: TRBJ2-2; clone size: many; V gene: TRBV27; D gene: .; CDR3 DNA: TGTGCCAGCAGTTTTCAGGGGGGTACCGGGGAGCTGTTTTTT; CDR3 protein: CASSFQGGTGELFF
J gene: TRBJ1-3; clone size: .; V gene: TRBV19; D gene: TRBD1; CDR3 DNA: TGTGCCAGTAGCTTCGGACAGGGGGCTGGAAACACCATATATTTT; CDR3 protein: CASSFGQGAGNTIYF
J gene: TRBJ2-7; clone size: .; V gene: TRBV28; D gene: .; CDR3 DNA: TGTGCCAGCAGTTTGGGTGGGCCCCCCTACGAGCAGTACTTC; CDR3 protein: CASSLGGPPYEQYF
J gene: TRBJ1-4; clone size: .; V gene: TRBV6-5; D gene: TRBD1; CDR3 DNA: TGTGCCAGCAGTCACGGGGACAGGGCCAGTGAAAAACTGTTTTTT; CDR3 protein: CASSHGDRASEKLFF
J gene: TRBJ2-7; clone size: few; V gene: TRBV11-2; D gene: TRBD2; CDR3 DNA: TGTGCCAGCAGCTTAGATCGAAATAGCGGGTACTCCTACGAGCAGTACTTC; CDR3 protein: CASSLDRNSGYSYEQYF
J gene: TRBJ2-7; clone size: few; V gene: TRBV10-3; D gene: TRBD1; CDR3 DNA: TGTGCCATCAGACCGGGACAGGTTGAAGGCGAGCAGTACTTC; CDR3 protein: CAIRPGQVEGEQYF
J gene: TRBJ1-2; clone size: .; V gene: TRBV5-1; D gene: .; CDR3 DNA: TGCGCCAGCAGACGTGACCCCCAGGCCTATGGCTACACCTTC; CDR3 protein: CASRRDPQAYGYTF
J gene: TRBJ2-7; clone size: .; V gene: TRBV10-3; D gene: .; CDR3 DNA: TGTGCCACCGGCGGCAATCCCTACGAGCAGTACTTC; CDR3 protein: CATGGNPYEQYF
J gene: TRBJ2-3; clone size: .; V gene: TRBV20-1; D gene: .; CDR3 DNA: TGCAGTGCTAGTCTCCGCTACAGAACCTCTAGCACAGATACGCAGTATTTT; CDR3 protein: CSASLRYRTSSTDTQYF
J gene: TRBJ1-6; clone size: .; V gene: TRBV28; D gene: .; CDR3 DNA: TGTGCCGCTACGGGGGAATCCTATAATTCACCCCTCCACTTT; CDR3 protein: CAATGESYNSPLHF
J gene: TRBJ2-2; clone size: .; V gene: TRBV11-2; D gene: .; CDR3 DNA: TGTGCCAGCAGCTTAGCTAGGTACACCGGGGAGCTGTTTTTT; CDR3 protein: CASSLARYTGELFF
J gene: TRBJ2-5; clone size: .; V gene: TRBV29-1; D gene: TRBD1; CDR3 DNA: TGCAGCTTAATTCCGGGACAGCTAGAGACCCAGTACTTC; CDR3 protein: CSLIPGQLETQYF
J gene: TRBJ1-2; clone size: .; V gene: TRBV30; D gene: TRBD1; CDR3 DNA: TGTGCCTGGAGTGTACTCAACAGGGGGGTTGGCTACACCTTC; CDR3 protein: CAWSVLNRGVGYTF
J gene: TRBJ1-6; clone size: .; V gene: TRBV6-1; D gene: .; CDR3 DNA: TGTGCCAGCAGTGAAGGAAGACAGCATTCACCCCTCCACTTT; CDR3 protein: CASSEGRQHSPLHF
J gene: TRBJ2-3; clone size: .; V gene: TRBV12-3/TRBV12-4; D gene: .; CDR3 DNA: TGTGCCAGCTCCCGGGATACGCAGTATTTT; CDR3 protein: CASSRDTQYF
J gene: TRBJ1-4; clone size: .; V gene: TRBV5-1; D gene: TRBD1; CDR3 DNA: TGCGCCAGCAGCTTGGAAAGGGGGCGGAATGAAAAACTGTTTTTT; CDR3 protein: CASSLERGRNEKLFF
J gene: TRBJ1-2; clone size: .; V gene: TRBV10-3; D gene: TRBD1; CDR3 DNA: TGTGCCATCAGTCCAGGACAGGCCCCTAACTATGGCTACACCTTC; CDR3 protein: CAISPGQAPNYGYTF
J gene: TRBJ1-1; clone size: .; V gene: TRBV19; D gene: .; CDR3 DNA: TGTGCCAGTAGTAGCCAGGGCGTGCGCACTGAAGCTTTCTTT; CDR3 protein: CASSSQGVRTEAFF
J gene: TRBJ2-4; clone size: .; V gene: TRBV3-1/TRBV3-2; D gene: .; CDR3 DNA: TGTGCCAGCAGCCAATCAAAGGGGGGGGCCAAAAACATTCAGTACTTC; CDR3 protein: CASSQSKGGAKNIQYF
J gene: TRBJ1-6; clone size: .; V gene: TRBV7-8; D gene: .; CDR3 DNA: TGTGCCAGCAGCGTGAGCGGTGGCGGGAGGAATTCACCCCTCCACTTT; CDR3 protein: CASSVSGGGRNSPLHF
J gene: TRBJ2-5; clone size: .; V gene: TRBV6-1; D gene: TRBD1; CDR3 DNA: TGTGCCAGCAGTGAATTTCGGACAGGGTCGGAGACCCAGTACTTC; CDR3 protein: CASSEFRTGSETQYF
J gene: TRBJ1-1; clone size: few; V gene: TRBV5-4; D gene: .; CDR3 DNA: TGTGCCAGCAGCCATACTAGATACACTGAAGCTTTCTTT; CDR3 protein: CASSHTRYTEAFF
J gene: TRBJ1-3; clone size: .; V gene: TRBV21-1; D gene: .; CDR3 DNA: TGTGCCAGCAGCAAAAAGACAAGCCGCTCTGGAAACACCATATATTTT; CDR3 protein: CASSKKTSRSGNTIYF
J gene: TRBJ1-1; clone size: .; V gene: TRBV12-3/TRBV12-4; D gene: .; CDR3 DNA: TGTGCCAGCAGTTTGTACGGGGGGGGTCAAGCTTTCTTT; CDR3 protein: CASSLYGGGQAFF
J gene: TRBJ2-1; clone size: many; V gene: TRBV5-1; D gene: TRBD2; CDR3 DNA: TGCGCCAGCAGCTGGATAGCGGGTGGGAACAATGAGCAGTTCTTC; CDR3 protein: CASSWIAGGNNEQFF
J gene: TRBJ2-7; clone size: .; V gene: TRBV27; D gene: .; CDR3 DNA: TGTGCCAGCAGTCAGCGGGTGGCCTACGAGCAGTACTTC; CDR3 protein: CASSQRVAYEQYF
J gene: TRBJ1-2; clone size: .; V gene: TRBV28; D gene: .; CDR3 DNA: TGTGCCAGCAGTTCCCAGGACTATGAGGGTGGCTACACCTTC; CDR3 protein: CASSSQDYEGGYTF
J gene: TRBJ2-7; clone size: .; V gene: TRBV18; D gene: .; CDR3 DNA: TGTGCCAGCCTCGGACAGGAGGGATCCCACGAGCAGTACTTC; CDR3 protein: CASLGQEGSHEQYF
J gene: TRBJ1-6; clone size: .; V gene: TRBV3-1/TRBV3-2; D gene: .; CDR3 DNA: TGTGCCAGCAGCATAGGGGGGGGCACTACACCCCTCCACTTT; CDR3 protein: CASSIGGGTTPLHF
J gene: TRBJ2-7; clone size: .; V gene: TRBV18; D gene: .; CDR3 DNA: TGTGCCAGCTCAACTCGACAGGGAGGGCAGTACTTC; CDR3 protein: CASSTRQGGQYF
J gene: TRBJ1-1; clone size: .; V gene: TRBV5-5; D gene: .; CDR3 DNA: TGTGCCAGCAGTCCGGGACTTCTGAACACTGAAGCTTTCTTT; CDR3 protein: CASSPGLLNTEAFF
J gene: TRBJ2-7; clone size: .; V gene: TRBV7-2; D gene: TRBD1; CDR3 DNA: TGTGCCAGCAGCCGTGACAGGGGGCCCCACGAGCAGTACTTC; CDR3 protein: CASSRDRGPHEQYF
J gene: TRBJ1-6; clone size: few; V gene: TRBV5-8; D gene: .; CDR3 DNA: TGTGCCAGCAGCTTGACGCAGGGCCTAGATTCACCCCTCCACTTT; CDR3 protein: CASSLTQGLDSPLHF
J gene: TRBJ1-5; clone size: once; V gene: TRBV7-9; D gene: .; CDR3 DNA: TGTGCCAGCAGCTTAACATCTGTGGGCGCTGGTAATCAGCCCCAGCATTTT; CDR3 protein: CASSLTSVGAGNQPQHF
J gene: TRBJ2-5; clone size: .; V gene: TRBV10-3; D gene: TRBD2; CDR3 DNA: TGTGCCATCAGCTCCGGCAGGCGGGAGGGGGAGACCCAGTACTTC; CDR3 protein: CAISSGRREGETQYF
J gene: TRBJ1-4; clone size: .; V gene: TRBV6-6; D gene: .; CDR3 DNA: TGTGCCAGCAGTTACTCGGGGGAGGACGAAAAACTGTTTTTT; CDR3 protein: CASSYSGEDEKLFF
J gene: TRBJ1-6; clone size: .; V gene: TRBV28; D gene: TRBD1; CDR3 DNA: TGTGCCAGCAGTTGGACAGGGGTGTTGGAGTCACCCCTCCACTTT; CDR3 protein: CASSWTGVLESPLHF
J gene: TRBJ2-1; clone size: .; V gene: TRBV9; D gene: TRBD2; CDR3 DNA: TGTGCCAGCAGCGTTTGGGTAGCGGGAGTGGATGAGCAGTTCTTC; CDR3 protein: CASSVWVAGVDEQFF
J gene: TRBJ1-5; clone size: .; V gene: TRBV12-3/TRBV12-4; D gene: .; CDR3 DNA: TGTGCCAGCAGCTCTAATAGCAATCAGCCCCAGCATTTT; CDR3 protein: CASSSNSNQPQHF
J gene: TRBJ2-7; clone size: .; V gene: TRBV20-1; D gene: .; CDR3 DNA: TGCAGTGCTAGGAACAACCACGAGCAGTACTTC; CDR3 protein: CSARNNHEQYF
J gene: TRBJ2-7; clone size: .; V gene: TRBV2; D gene: .; CDR3 DNA: TGTGCCAGCAGTCGCGACGCCGCCGCGGGCGAGCAGTACTTC; CDR3 protein: CASSRDAAAGEQYF
J gene: TRBJ2-3; clone size: .; V gene: TRBV19; D gene: TRBD2; CDR3 DNA: TGTGCCAGTAGGGCGGGGGGCCGCACAGATACGCAGTATTTT; CDR3 protein: CASRAGGRTDTQYF
J gene: TRBJ2-2; clone size: .; V gene: TRBV7-9; D gene: .; CDR3 DNA: TGTGCCAGCAGCTTAAGTTCAGGGACGAACACCGGGGAGCTGTTTTTT; CDR3 protein: CASSLSSGTNTGELFF
J gene: TRBJ2-4; clone size: .; V gene: TRBV18; D gene: TRBD2; CDR3 DNA: TGTGCCAGCTCACCAAAAAGAACGGCAGCGGGGGCGCGCATTCAGTACTTC; CDR3 protein: CASSPKRTAAGARIQYF